The T cell receptor beta chain described here comes from a study of somatic mutations in cytotoxic T cells in rheumatoid arthritis. Study-level results: Antigens recognized by the expanded CD8+ clones were unknown. Statistically, CD8+ T-cell clonality was not significantly distinct between individuals with rheumatoid arthritis and age-matched healthy controls.

Healthy-control blood donors had a median age of about 54 years (range about 20-80) and were less than 60% female. Flow cytometry was used to check the purity of CD4+ and CD8+ cells, which had been isolated by positive magnetic bead selection. This clone has a handful of counts. Its antigen is as yet unknown. The germline CDR1 and CDR2 sequences are SGHTA and FQGNSA. Unmatched junction bases numbered 18, after V lost 0 bases and J lost 7 bases. The length of the CDR3 is 19 residues. Sequencing was performed with immunoSEQ multiplex PCR; in TCRdb, only in-frame clones are kept and a portion is missing. This sample has fewer than 20,000 clones, with approximately 74% found just once.

Material: CD8+ T cells sorted from blood. This chain connects TRBV7-2 to TRBJ2-3, with 8 bases aligning to TRBD2. The source of this sequence is a man aged 60 to 75 in good health. CDR3 loop: CASSLALRGAGERVNTQYF. CDR3 nucleotide sequence: TGTGCCAGCAGCTTAGCCCTCCGGGGAGCGGGGGAGAGGGTAAATACGCAGTATTTT.